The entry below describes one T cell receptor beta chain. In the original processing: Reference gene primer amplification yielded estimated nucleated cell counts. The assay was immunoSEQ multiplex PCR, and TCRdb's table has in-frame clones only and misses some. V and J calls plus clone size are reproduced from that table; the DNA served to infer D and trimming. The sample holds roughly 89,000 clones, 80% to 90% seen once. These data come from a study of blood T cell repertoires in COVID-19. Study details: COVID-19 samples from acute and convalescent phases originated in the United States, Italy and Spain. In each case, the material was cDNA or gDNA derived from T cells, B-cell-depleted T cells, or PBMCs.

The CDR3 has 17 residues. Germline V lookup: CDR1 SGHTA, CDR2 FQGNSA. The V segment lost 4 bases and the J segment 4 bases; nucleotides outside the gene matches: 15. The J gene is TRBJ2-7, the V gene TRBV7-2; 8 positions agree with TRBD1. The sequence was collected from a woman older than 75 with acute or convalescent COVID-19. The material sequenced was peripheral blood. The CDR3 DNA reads TGTGCCAGCAGCTCGCGGCCATCCGGGACAGGCGCTTACGAGCAGTACTTC. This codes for CASSSRPSGTGAYEQYF.